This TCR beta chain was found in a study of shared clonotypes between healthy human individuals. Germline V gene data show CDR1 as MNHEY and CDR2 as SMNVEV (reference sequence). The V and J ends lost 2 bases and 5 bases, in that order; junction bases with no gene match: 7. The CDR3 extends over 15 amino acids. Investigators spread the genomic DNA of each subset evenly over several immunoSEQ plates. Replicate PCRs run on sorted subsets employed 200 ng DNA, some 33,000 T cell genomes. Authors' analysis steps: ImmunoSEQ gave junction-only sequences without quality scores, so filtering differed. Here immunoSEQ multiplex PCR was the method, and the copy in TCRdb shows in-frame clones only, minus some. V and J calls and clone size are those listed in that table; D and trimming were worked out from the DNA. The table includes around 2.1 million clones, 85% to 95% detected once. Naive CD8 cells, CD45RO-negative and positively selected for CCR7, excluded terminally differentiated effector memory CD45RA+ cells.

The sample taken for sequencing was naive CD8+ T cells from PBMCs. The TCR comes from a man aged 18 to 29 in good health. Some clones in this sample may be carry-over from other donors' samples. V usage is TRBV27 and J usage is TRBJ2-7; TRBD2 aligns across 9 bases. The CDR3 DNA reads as TGTGCCAGCAGTTTAATCGGCGGGAGGGTTAACGAGCAGTACTTC. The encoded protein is CASSLIGGRVNEQYF.